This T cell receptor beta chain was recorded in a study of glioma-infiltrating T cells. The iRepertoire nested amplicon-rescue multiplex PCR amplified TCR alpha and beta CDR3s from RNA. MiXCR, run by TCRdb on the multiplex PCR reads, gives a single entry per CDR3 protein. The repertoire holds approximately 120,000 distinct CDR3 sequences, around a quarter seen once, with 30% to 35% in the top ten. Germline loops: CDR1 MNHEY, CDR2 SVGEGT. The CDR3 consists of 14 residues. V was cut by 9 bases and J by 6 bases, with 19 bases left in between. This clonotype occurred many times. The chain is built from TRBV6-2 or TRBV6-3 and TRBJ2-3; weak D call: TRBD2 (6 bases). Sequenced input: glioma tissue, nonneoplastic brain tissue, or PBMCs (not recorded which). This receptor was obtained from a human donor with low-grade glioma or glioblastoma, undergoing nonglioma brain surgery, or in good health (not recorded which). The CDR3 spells CASFASGRKDTQYF. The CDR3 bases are TGTGCCAGTTTCGCATCGGGGAGGAAGGATACGCAGTATTTT.